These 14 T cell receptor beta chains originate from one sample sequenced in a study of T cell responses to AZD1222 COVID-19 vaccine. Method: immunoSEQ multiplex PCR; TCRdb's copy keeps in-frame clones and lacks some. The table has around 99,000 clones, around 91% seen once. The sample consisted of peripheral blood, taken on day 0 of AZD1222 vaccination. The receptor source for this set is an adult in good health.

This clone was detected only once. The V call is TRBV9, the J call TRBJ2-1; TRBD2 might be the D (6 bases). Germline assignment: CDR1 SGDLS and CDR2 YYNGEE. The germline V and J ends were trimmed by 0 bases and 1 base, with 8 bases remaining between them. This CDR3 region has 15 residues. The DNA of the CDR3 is TGTGCCAGCAGCGTAGGGGACTCATCCTACAATGAGCAGTTCTTC. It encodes CASSVGDSSYNEQFF. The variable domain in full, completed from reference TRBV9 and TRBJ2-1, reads DSGVTQTPKHLITATGQRVTLRCSPRSGDLSVYWYQQSLDQGLQFLIQYYNGEERAKGNILERFSAQQFPDLHSELNLSSLELGDSALYFCASSVGDSSYNEQFFGPGTRLTVL.

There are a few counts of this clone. CDR3 sequence (DNA): TGTGCCAGCAGGCTAGCGGGGAGCCAAGAGACCCAGTACTTC. Amino acid sequence: CASRLAGSQETQYF. The genes are TRBV2 and TRBJ2-5; 9 positions agree with TRBD2. The germline V gene has CDR1 SNHLY and CDR2 FYNNEI. This CDR3 spans 14 amino acids. With V trimmed by 6 bases and J by 1 base, 3 bases remained unmatched. Looking up the rest from reference TRBV2 and TRBJ2-5 gives the full variable domain: EPEVTQTPSHQVTQMGQEVILRCVPISNHLYFYWYRQILGQKVEFLVSFYNNEISEKSEIFDDQFSVERPDGSNFTLKIRSTKLEDSAMYFCASRLAGSQETQYFGPGTRLLVL.

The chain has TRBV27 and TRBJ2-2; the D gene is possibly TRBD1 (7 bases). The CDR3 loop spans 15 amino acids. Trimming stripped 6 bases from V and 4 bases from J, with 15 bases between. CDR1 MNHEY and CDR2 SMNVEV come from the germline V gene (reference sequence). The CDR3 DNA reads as TGTGCCAGCAGCCTCAGGGGGGTCGGCACCGGGGAGCTGTTTTTT. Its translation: CASSLRGVGTGELFF.

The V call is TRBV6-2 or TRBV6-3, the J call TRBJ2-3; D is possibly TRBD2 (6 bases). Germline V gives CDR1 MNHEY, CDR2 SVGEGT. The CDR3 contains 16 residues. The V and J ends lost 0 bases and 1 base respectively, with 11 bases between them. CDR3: CASSYSRRGRTDTQYF. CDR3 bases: TGTGCCAGCAGTTACTCGAGGCGGGGACGCACAGATACGCAGTATTTT.

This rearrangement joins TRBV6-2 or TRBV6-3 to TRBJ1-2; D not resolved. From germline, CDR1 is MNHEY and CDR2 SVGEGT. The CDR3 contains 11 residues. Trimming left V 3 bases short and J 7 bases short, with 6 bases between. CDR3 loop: CASSYMAGYTF. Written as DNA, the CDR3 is TGTGCCAGCAGTTATATGGCTGGCTACACCTTC.

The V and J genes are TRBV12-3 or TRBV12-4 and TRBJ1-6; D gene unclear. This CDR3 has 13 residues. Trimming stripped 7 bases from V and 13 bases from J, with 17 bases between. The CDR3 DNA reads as TGTGCCAGCAATCTAGGCGGGGTCGTGCCCCTCCACTTT. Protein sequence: CASNLGGVVPLHF.

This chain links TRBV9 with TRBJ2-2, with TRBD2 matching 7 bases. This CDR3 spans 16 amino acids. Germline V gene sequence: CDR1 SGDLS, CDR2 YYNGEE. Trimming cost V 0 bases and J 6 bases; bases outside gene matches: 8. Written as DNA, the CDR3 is TGTGCCAGCAGCGTAGCAGCGGGGTACGTCCCCGGGGAGCTGTTTTTT. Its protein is CASSVAAGYVPGELFF.

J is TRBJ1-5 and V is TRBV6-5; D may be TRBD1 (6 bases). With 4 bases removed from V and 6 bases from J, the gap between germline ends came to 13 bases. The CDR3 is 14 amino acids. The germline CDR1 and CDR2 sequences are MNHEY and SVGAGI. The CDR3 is CASSLLQGVQPQHF. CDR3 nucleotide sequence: TGTGCCAGCAGTTTGTTACAGGGTGTTCAGCCCCAGCATTTT.

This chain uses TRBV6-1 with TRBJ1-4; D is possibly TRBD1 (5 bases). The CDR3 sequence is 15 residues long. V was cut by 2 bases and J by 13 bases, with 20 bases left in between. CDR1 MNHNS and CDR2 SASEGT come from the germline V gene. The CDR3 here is CASSERQPGGGILFF. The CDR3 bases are TGTGCCAGCAGTGAACGACAACCCGGGGGGGGGATACTGTTTTTT.

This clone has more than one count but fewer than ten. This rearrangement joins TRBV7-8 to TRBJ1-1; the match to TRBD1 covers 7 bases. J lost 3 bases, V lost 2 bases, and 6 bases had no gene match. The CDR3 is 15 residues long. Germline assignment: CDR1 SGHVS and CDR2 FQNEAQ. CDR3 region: CASSLRGQIDTEAFF. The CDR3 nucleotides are TGTGCCAGCAGCTTAAGGGGACAGATCGACACTGAAGCTTTCTTT.

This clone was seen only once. The CDR3 nucleotides read TGTGCCAGCAGCGTAGACCAGGGAGGCGGCTACACCTTC. It encodes CASSVDQGGGYTF. This chain links TRBV9 with TRBJ1-2; D may be TRBD1 (5 bases). Germline V gene lookup returns CDR1 SGDLS and CDR2 YYNGEE. Trimming took 0 bases from V and 8 from J, leaving 11 bases between them. The CDR3 runs to 13 residues.

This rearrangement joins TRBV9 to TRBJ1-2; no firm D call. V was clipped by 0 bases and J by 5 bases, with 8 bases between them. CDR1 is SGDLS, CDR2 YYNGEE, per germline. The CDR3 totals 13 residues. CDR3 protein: CASSVETGYGYTF. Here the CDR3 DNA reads TGTGCCAGCAGCGTAGAGACGGGGTATGGCTACACCTTC.

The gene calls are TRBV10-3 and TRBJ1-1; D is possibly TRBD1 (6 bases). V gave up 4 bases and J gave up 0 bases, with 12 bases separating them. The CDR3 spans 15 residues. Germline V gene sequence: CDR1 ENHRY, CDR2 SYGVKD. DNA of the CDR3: TGTGCCATCAGTGGGCAGGGGAATGTGAACACTGAAGCTTTCTTT. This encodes CAISGQGNVNTEAFF.

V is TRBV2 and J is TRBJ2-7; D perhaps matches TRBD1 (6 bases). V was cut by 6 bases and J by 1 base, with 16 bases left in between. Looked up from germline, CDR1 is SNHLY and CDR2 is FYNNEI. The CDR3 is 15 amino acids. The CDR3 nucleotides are TGTGCCAGCAGGGGGAAGAGGACAGCTTCCTACGAGCAGTACTTC. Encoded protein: CASRGKRTASYEQYF.